A single sample is the source of the 12 T cell receptor beta chains below, sequenced in a study of shared clonotypes between healthy human individuals. Using immunoSEQ multiplex PCR, the repertoire was profiled, and TCRdb retains in-frame clones only, with some absent. The sample contains about 79,000 clones, 50% to 70% of which appear only once. Sequencing was done on a sample of memory CD8+ T cells sorted from blood. As to subset: CD45RO+ cells pooled with CCR7-negative TemRA cells. The origin of the receptors is a man younger than 40 in good health.

The genes are TRBV10-3 and TRBJ1-2; maybe TRBD1 (6 bases). The CDR3 contains 13 residues. Germline CDR1 reads ENHRY; CDR2 reads SYGVKD. V was pared by 11 bases and J by 1 base, with 14 bases between. Here the CDR3 DNA reads TGTGCCTCAAGACAGGCTAATAACTATGGCTACACCTTC. As protein: CASRQANNYGYTF.

The sample holds many counts of this clone. This chain links TRBV18 with TRBJ2-1; D remains ambiguous. The CDR3 totals 17 residues. CDR1 is KGHSH, CDR2 LQKENI, per germline. V lost 0 bases, J lost 7 bases, and 19 bases lay in between. The CDR3 protein is CASSPPRLPNNPNEQFF. DNA of the CDR3: TGTGCCAGCTCACCACCGCGGCTCCCGAACAACCCTAATGAGCAGTTCTTC.

CDR3 sequence: CASSIYYEQYF. The CDR3 coding sequence is TGTGCCAGCAGCATTTACTACGAGCAGTACTTC. The chain couples TRBV6-1 to TRBJ2-7, with unresolved D. The CDR3 contains 11 residues. The germline CDR1 and CDR2 sequences are MNHNS and SASEGT. The V end lost 6 bases, the J end lost 3 bases, and 6 bases lay between the germline ends.

The chain is built from TRBV27 and TRBJ1-5; D not certain. This CDR3 is built from 16 residues. Germline CDR1 and CDR2: MNHEY and SMNVEV (reference sequence). Trimming left V 1 base short and J 1 base short, with 11 bases between. CDR3 sequence reads: CASSLFGFFSNQPQHF. CDR3 nucleotides: TGTGCCAGCAGTTTATTTGGGTTCTTCAGCAATCAGCCCCAGCATTTT.

The CDR3 coding sequence is TGTGCCAGCAGCTTTTCGTCAACTAATGAAAAACTGTTTTTT. Protein product: CASSFSSTNEKLFF. V usage is TRBV7-3 and J usage is TRBJ1-4; no firm D call. The germline V gene has CDR1 SGHTA and CDR2 FQGTGA. V was shortened by 3 bases and J by 0 bases, with 5 bases between the two germline ends. This CDR3 contains 14 residues.

This clone has a count of ten or more. The J gene is TRBJ2-1, the V gene TRBV6-4; D gene ambiguous. V lost 2 bases to trimming and J lost 0 bases, with 8 bases between them. CDR1 is MRHNA, CDR2 SNTAGT, per germline. This CDR3 spans 15 amino acids. CDR3 bases: TGTGCCAGCAGTGACGGCGAGAGCTCCTACAATGAGCAGTTCTTC. Its translation is CASSDGESSYNEQFF.

This clone turned up a few times. The rearrangement links TRBV25-1 to TRBJ2-2, with 10 positions matching TRBD2. This CDR3 has 16 amino acids. Germline-derived CDR1 and CDR2 are MGHDK and SYGVNS. V lost 4 bases and J lost 4; bases outside the gene matches: 6. CDR3: CASSGQLAGSTGELFF. As DNA, the CDR3 is TGTGCCAGCAGTGGCCAACTAGCGGGGAGCACCGGGGAGCTGTTTTTT.

J is TRBJ1-1 and V is TRBV19; D may be TRBD1 (5 bases). V gave up 2 bases and J gave up 4 bases, with 8 bases separating them. Germline V gives CDR1 LNHDA, CDR2 SQIVND (reference sequence). The CDR3 is made up of 13 amino acids. CDR3 coding DNA: TGTGCCAGTAGTATATGGGGGTCCACTGAAGCTTTCTTT. Encoded protein: CASSIWGSTEAFF.

The V call is TRBV5-5, the J call TRBJ2-7; 8 bases line up with TRBD1. The CDR3 consists of 13 residues. CDR1 is SGHKS and CDR2 is YYEKEE in the germline V gene (reference sequence). V was clipped by 2 bases and J by 2 bases; unmatched bases: 0. CDR3 residues: CASSLQGAYEQYF. The CDR3 DNA sequence: TGTGCCAGCAGCTTACAGGGGGCCTACGAGCAGTACTTC.

CDR3 sequence: CASSDFGDRSNTGELFF. DNA of the CDR3: TGTGCCAGCAGTGATTTCGGAGACAGGTCGAACACCGGGGAGCTGTTTTTT. The chain joins TRBV25-1 to TRBJ2-2, with TRBD1 as a possible D gene (6 bases). Germline V gene lookup returns CDR1 MGHDK and CDR2 SYGVNS. The CDR3 has 17 amino acids. V lost 3 bases and J 0 bases, leaving 14 bases between the germline ends. The complete variable domain, with remaining parts taken from reference TRBV25-1 and TRBJ2-2, reads EADIYQTPRYLVIGTGKKITLECSQTMGHDKMYWYQQDPGMELHLIHYSYGVNSTEKGDLSSESTVSRIRTEHFPLTLESARPSHTSQYLCASSDFGDRSNTGELFFGEGSRLTVL.

The chain has TRBV27 and TRBJ2-7, with D perhaps matching TRBD1 (6 bases). The V and J ends lost 3 bases and 2 bases respectively, with 14 bases between them. Germline V gene sequence: CDR1 MNHEY, CDR2 SMNVEV (reference sequence). The CDR3 is made up of 15 amino acids. The CDR3: CASSFSPGVTYEQYF. The CDR3 bases are TGTGCCAGCAGTTTCTCTCCAGGGGTGACCTACGAGCAGTACTTC.

The rearrangement links TRBV28 to TRBJ2-7; D possibly uses TRBD1 or TRBD2 (5 bases each). Germline V lookup: CDR1 MDHEN, CDR2 SYDVKM. V dropped 2 bases and J dropped 3 bases, with 17 bases sitting between them. The CDR3 sequence is 16 residues long. CDR3 sequence: CASSLLGVTSGYEQYF. The DNA of the CDR3 is TGTGCCAGCAGTTTACTGGGGGTTACCAGTGGCTACGAGCAGTACTTC.